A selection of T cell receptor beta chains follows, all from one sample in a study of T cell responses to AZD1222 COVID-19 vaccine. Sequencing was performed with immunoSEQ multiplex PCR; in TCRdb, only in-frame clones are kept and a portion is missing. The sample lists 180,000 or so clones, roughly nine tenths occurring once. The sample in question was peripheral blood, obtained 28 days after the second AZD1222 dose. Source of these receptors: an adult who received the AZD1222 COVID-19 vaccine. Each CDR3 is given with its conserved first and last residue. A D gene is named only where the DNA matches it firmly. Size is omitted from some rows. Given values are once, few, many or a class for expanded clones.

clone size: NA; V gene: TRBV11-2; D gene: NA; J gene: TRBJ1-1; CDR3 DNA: TGTGCCAGCAGTCCTGCCGGGAGGGGCACTGAAGCTTTCTTT; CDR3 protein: CASSPAGRGTEAFF
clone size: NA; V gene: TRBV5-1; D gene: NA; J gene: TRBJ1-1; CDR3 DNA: TGCGCCAGCAGCTTGGGCAGCTTGAACACTGAAGCTTTCTTT; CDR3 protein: CASSLGSLNTEAFF
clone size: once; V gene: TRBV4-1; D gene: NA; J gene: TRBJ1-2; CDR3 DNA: TGCGCCAGCAGCCAAGGGCAGACGGAGGCATATGGCTACACCTTC; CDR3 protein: CASSQGQTEAYGYTF
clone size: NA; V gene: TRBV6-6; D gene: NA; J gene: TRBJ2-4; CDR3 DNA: TGTGCCAGCAATCCGACAGCAGGGTTCTTAAACATTCAGTACTTC; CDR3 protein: CASNPTAGFLNIQYF
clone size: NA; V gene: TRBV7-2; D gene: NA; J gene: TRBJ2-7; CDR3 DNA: TGTGCCAGCGGCTTCATTCGACCCGACTACGAGCAGTACTTC; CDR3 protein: CASGFIRPDYEQYF
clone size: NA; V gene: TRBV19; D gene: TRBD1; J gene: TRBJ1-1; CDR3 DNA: TGTGCCAGTAATGAGGGACAGGGGGCAAGGAGGACTGAAGCTTTCTTT; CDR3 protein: CASNEGQGARRTEAFF
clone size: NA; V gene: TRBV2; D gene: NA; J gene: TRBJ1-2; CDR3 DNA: TGTGCCAGCAGTGAAGGGGGGAGAGGCTACACCTTC; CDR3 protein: CASSEGGRGYTF
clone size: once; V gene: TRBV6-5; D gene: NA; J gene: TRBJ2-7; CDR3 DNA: TGTGCCAGCAGGAAAGATGGGACTTTTACCTACGAGCAGTACTTC; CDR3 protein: CASRKDGTFTYEQYF
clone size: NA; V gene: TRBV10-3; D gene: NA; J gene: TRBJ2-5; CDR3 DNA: TGTGCCCACGGGCCACGGGGACCCGGAGAGACCCAGTACTTC; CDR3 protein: CAHGPRGPGETQYF
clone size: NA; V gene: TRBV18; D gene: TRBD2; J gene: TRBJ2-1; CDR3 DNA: TGTGCCAGCTCACCTACTAGCGGGATATATGGGGGAAATGAGCAGTTCTTC; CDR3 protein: CASSPTSGIYGGNEQFF
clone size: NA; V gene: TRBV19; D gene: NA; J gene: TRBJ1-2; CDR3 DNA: TGTGCCAGTAGCTGGGATTTGGGACGGTGGGGCTACACCTTC; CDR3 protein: CASSWDLGRWGYTF
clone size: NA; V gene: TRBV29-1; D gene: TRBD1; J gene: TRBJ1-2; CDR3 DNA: TGCAGCGTTGAAAGGGACAGTGGCTACACCTTC; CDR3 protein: CSVERDSGYTF
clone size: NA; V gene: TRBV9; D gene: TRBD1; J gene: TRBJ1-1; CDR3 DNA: TGTGCCAGCAGCGGAGACAGGGTCGGTATCACTGAAGCTTTCTTT; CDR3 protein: CASSGDRVGITEAFF
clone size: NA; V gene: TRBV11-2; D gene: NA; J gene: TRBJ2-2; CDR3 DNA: TGTGCCAGCAGCTCCGACACCGGGGAGCTGTTTTTT; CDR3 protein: CASSSDTGELFF
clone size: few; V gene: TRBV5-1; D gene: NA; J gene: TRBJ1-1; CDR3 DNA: TGCGCCAGCAGCTTGGGCATGGACACTGAAGCTTTCTTT; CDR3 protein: CASSLGMDTEAFF
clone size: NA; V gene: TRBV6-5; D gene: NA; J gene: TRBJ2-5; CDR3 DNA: TGTGCCAGCAACAAACTCGGGACGTTAAAAGAGACCCAGTACTTC; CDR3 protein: CASNKLGTLKETQYF
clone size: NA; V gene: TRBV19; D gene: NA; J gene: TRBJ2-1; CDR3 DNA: TGTGCCAGTAGCACATTGGGGGCAGATGAGCAGTTCTTC; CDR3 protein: CASSTLGADEQFF
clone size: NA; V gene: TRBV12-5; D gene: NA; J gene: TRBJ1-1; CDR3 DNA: TGTGCTAGTGGTTCTAATACTAACACTGAAGCTTTCTTT; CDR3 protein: CASGSNTNTEAFF
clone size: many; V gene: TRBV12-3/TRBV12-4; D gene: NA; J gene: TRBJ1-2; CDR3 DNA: TGTGCCAGCAGTTTTAACGGACTCTATGGCTACACCTTC; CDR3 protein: CASSFNGLYGYTF
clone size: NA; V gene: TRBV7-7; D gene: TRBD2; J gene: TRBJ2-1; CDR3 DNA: TGTGCTAGCAGCTCAACCGGGACTAGCGGGATGAATGAGCAGTTCTTC; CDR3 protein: CASSSTGTSGMNEQFF
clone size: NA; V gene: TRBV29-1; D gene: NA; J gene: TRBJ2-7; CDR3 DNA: TGCAGCGTTGGGGGGGTGGCTCACGAGCAGTACTTC; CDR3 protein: CSVGGVAHEQYF
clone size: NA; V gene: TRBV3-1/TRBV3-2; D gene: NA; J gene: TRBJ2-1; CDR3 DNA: TGTGCCAGCATGAGGCAGGGGAGCTATGAGCAGTTCTTC; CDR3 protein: CASMRQGSYEQFF
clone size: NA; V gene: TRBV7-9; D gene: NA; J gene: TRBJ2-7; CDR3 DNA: TGTGCCAGCAGCTCGTGGGGGATACTGGTCGAGCAGTACTTC; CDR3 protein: CASSSWGILVEQYF
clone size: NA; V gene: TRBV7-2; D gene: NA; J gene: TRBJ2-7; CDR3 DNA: TGTGCCAGCAGCTTTTACCCAGGGATAGGCTACGAGCAGTACTTC; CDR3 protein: CASSFYPGIGYEQYF
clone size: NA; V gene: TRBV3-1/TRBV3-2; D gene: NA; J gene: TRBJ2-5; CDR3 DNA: TGTGCCAGCAGCCCGCCAGCAAGAACCCAGTACTTC; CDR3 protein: CASSPPARTQYF
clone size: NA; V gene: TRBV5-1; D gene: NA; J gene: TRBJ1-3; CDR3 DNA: TGCGCCAGCAGCTTGGGGAGGGCGAAGGGAAACACCATATATTTT; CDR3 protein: CASSLGRAKGNTIYF
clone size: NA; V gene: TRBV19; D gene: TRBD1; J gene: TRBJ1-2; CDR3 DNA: TGTGCCAGTAGGGACCCGCGGGACAGGGCTAACTATGGCTACACCTTC; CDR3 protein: CASRDPRDRANYGYTF
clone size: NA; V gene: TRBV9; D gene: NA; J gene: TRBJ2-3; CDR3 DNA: TGTGCCAGCAGCGTAGGGGGGGGCTTCACAGATACGCAGTATTTT; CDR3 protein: CASSVGGGFTDTQYF
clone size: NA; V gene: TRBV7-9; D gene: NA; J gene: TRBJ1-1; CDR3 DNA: TGTGCCAGCAGCTTAAAAGCCGTTATGAACACTGAAGCTTTCTTT; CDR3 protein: CASSLKAVMNTEAFF
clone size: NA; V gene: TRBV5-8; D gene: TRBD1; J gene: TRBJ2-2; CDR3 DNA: TGTGCCAGCAGCTTGGAGGGGACAGGGGACACCGGGGAGCTGTTTTTT; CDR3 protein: CASSLEGTGDTGELFF
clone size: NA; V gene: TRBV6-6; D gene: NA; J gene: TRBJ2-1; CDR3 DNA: TGTGCCAGCAGTTATCCTCCGGGGAGCTCCTACAATGAGCAGTTCTTC; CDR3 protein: CASSYPPGSSYNEQFF
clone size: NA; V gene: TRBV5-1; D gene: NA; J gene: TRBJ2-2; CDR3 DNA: TGCGCCAGCAGCTTAGGCTCTTTAGCGGTAACGAACACCGGGGAGCTGTTTTTT; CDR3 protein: CASSLGSLAVTNTGELFF
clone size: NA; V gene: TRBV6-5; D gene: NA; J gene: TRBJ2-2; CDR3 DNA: TGTGCCAGCAGTTTCCTGGCCGGGGAGCTGTTTTTT; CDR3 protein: CASSFLAGELFF
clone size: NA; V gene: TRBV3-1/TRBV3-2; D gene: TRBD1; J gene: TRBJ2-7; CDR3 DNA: TGTGCCAGCAGCCAAGACGGGCGACAGGGCCAGTACGAGCAGTACTTC; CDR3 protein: CASSQDGRQGQYEQYF
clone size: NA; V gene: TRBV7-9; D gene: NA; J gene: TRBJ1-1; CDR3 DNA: TGTGCCAGCAGCGTAAACTTCGGAATCATGAACACTGAAGCTTTCTTT; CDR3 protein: CASSVNFGIMNTEAFF
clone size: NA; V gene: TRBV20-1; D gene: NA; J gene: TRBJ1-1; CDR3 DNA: TGCAGTGGGAGGGAACGGACTGAAGCTTTCTTT; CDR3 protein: CSGRERTEAFF
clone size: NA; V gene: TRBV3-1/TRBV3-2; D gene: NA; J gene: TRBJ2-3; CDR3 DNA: TGTGCCAGCAGCCATTCTAGCACAGATACGCAGTATTTT; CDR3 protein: CASSHSSTDTQYF
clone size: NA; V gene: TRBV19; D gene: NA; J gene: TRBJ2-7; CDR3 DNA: TGTGCCAGTAGTAAGGAGGGGCAGTGGAACGAGCAGTACTTC; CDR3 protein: CASSKEGQWNEQYF
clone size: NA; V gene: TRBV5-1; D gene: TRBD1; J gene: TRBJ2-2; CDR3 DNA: TGCGCCAGCAGCCCCAGACAGGGGAACACCGGGGAGCTGTTTTTT; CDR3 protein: CASSPRQGNTGELFF
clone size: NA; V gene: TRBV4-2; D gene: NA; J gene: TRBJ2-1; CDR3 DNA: TGTGCCAGCAGCCAAGAAGAAAGTCGGGGATTAGGGTCCTACAATGAGCAGTTCTTC; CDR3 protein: CASSQEESRGLGSYNEQFF
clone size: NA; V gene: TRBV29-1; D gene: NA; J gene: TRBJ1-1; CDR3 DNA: TGCAGCGCCGCCCGGGACCTGAACACTGAAGCTTTCTTT; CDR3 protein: CSAARDLNTEAFF
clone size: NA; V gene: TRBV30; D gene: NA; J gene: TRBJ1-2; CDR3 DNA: TGTGCCTGGAGTTGGGGCAGGGGCGGCTATGGCTACACCTTC; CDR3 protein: CAWSWGRGGYGYTF
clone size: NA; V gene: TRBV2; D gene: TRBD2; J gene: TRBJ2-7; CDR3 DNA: TGTGCCAGCAGCGAGACTAGCGGGAGACCCTACGAGCAGTACTTC; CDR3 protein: CASSETSGRPYEQYF
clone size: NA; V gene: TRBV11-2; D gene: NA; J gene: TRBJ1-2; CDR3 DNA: TGTGCCAGCAGCTTAGAGCGGCCAGGGCATTCTTACTATGGCTACACCTTC; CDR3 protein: CASSLERPGHSYYGYTF
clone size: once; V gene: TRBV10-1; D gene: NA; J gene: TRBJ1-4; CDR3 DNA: TGCGCCAGCAGTGATCCATCGGAGGGAGGTGGGGAAAAACTGTTTTTT; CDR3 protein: CASSDPSEGGGEKLFF
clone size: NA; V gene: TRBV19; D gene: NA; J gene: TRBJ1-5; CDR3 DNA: TGTGCCAGTAGTATGACGGCCCAGAGGGTAGGTCAGCCCCAGCATTTT; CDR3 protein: CASSMTAQRVGQPQHF
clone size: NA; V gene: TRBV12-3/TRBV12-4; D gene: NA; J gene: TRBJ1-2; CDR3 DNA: TGTGCCAGCAGTTCCAGGAGCTATGGCTACACCTTC; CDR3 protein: CASSSRSYGYTF
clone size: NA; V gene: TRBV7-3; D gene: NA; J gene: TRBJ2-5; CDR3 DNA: TGTGCCAGCAGCTTAGAAAACCAAGAGACCCAGTACTTC; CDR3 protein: CASSLENQETQYF
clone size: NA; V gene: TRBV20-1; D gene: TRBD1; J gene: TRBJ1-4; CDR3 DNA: TGCAGTGCTAGTGAGCGACAGGGGGTGGGAAAACTGTTTTTT; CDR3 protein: CSASERQGVGKLFF